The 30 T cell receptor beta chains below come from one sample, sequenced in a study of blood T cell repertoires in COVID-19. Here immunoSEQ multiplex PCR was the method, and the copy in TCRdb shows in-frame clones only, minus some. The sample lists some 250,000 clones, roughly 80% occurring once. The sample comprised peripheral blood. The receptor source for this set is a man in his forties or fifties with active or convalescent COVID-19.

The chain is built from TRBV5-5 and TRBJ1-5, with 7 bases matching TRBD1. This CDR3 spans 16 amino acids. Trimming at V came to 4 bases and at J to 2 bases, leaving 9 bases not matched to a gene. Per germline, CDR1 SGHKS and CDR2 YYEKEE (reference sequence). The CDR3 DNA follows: TGTGCCAGCAGCCCAACCACAGGGGTCGGCAATCAGCCCCAGCATTTT. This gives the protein CASSPTTGVGNQPQHF. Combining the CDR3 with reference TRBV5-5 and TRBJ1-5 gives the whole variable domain DAGVTQSPTHLIKTRGQQVTLRCSPISGHKSVSWYQQVLGQGPQFIFQYYEKEERGRGNFPDRFSARQFPNYSSELNVNALLLGDSALYLCASSPTTGVGNQPQHFGDGTRLSIL.

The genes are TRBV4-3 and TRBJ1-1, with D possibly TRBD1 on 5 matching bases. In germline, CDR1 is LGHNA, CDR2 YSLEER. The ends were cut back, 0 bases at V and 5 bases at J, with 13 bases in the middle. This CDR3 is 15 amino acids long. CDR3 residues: CASSQDQRPGTEAFF. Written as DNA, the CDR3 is TGCGCCAGCAGCCAAGATCAACGGCCAGGGACTGAAGCTTTCTTT.

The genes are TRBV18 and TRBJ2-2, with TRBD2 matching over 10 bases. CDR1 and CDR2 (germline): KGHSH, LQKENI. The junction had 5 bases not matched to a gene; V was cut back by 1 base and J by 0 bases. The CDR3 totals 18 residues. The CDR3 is CASSPLRTSGPNTGELFF. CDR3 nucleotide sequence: TGTGCCAGCTCACCACTAAGGACTAGCGGACCGAACACCGGGGAGCTGTTTTTT.

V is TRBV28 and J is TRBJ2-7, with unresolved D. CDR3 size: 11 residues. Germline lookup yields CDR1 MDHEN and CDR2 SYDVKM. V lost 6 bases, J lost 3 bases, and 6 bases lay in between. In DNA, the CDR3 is TGTGCCAGCAGCGACAACTACGAGCAGTACTTC. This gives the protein CASSDNYEQYF. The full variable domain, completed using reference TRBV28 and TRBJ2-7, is DVKVTQSSRYLVKRTGEKVFLECVQDMDHENMFWYRQDPGLGLRLIYFSYDVKMKEKGDIPEGYSVSREKKERFSLILESASTNQTSMYLCASSDNYEQYFGPGTRLTVT.

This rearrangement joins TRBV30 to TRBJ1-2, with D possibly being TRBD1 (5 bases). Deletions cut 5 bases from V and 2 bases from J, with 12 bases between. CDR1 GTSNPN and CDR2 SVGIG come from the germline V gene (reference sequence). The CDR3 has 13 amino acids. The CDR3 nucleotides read TGTGCCTGGGTGGGGGGTAGGAACTATGGCTACACCTTC. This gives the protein CAWVGGRNYGYTF.

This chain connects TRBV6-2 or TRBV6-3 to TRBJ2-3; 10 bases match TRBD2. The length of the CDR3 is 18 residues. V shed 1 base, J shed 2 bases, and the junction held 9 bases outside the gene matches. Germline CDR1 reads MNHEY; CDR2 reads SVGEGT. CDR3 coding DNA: TGTGCCAGCAGTTACTTTCCTCTAGCGGGGGAGATCACAGATACGCAGTATTTT. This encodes CASSYFPLAGEITDTQYF.

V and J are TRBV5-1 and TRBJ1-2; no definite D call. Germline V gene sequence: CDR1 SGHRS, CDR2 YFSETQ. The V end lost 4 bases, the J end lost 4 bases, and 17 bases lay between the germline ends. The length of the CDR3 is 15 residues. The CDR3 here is CASSPDVTSRYGYTF. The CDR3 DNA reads TGCGCCAGCAGCCCCGATGTCACGAGCCGCTATGGCTACACCTTC. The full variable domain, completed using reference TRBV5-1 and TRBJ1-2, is KAGVTQTPRYLIKTRGQQVTLSCSPISGHRSVSWYQQTPGQGLQFLFEYFSETQRNKGNFPGRFSGRQFSNSRSEMNVSTLELGDSALYLCASSPDVTSRYGYTFGSGTRLTVV.

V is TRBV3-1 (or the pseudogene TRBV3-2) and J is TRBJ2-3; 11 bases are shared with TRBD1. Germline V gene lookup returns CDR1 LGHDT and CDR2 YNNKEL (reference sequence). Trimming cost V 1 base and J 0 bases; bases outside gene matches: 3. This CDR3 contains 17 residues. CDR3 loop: CASSQVGTGGSTDTQYF. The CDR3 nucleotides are TGTGCCAGCAGCCAAGTCGGGACAGGGGGTAGCACAGATACGCAGTATTTT.

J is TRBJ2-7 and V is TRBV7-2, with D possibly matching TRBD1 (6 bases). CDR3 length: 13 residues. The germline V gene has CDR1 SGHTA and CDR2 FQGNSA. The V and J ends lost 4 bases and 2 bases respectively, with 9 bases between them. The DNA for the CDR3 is TGTGCCAGCAGCTCTGGACAGACCTACGAGCAGTACTTC. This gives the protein CASSSGQTYEQYF.

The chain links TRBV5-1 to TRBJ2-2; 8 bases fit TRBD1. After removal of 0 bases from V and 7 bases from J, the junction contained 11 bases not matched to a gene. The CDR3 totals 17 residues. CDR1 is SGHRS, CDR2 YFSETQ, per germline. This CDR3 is CASSLGGTGRQGGELFF. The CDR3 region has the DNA TGCGCCAGCAGCTTGGGAGGGACAGGTCGCCAGGGCGGGGAGCTGTTTTTT.

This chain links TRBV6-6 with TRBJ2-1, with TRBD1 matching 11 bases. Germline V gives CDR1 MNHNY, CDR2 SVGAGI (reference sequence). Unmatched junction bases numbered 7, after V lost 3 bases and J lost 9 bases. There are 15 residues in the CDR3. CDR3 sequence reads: CASSYGTGGLGEQFF. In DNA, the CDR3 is TGTGCCAGCAGTTATGGGACAGGGGGACTGGGTGAGCAGTTCTTC.

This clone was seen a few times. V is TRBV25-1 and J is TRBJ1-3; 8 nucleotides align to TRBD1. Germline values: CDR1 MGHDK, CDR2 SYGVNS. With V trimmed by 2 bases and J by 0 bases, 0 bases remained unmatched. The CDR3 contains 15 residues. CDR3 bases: TGTGCCAGCAGTGAAACAGGGGGCTCTGGAAACACCATATATTTT. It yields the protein CASSETGGSGNTIYF.

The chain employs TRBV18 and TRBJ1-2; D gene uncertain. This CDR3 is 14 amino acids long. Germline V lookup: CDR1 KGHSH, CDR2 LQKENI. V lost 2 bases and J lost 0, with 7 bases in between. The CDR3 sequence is CASSPGAPNYGYTF. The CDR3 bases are TGTGCCAGCTCACCAGGAGCCCCTAACTATGGCTACACCTTC.

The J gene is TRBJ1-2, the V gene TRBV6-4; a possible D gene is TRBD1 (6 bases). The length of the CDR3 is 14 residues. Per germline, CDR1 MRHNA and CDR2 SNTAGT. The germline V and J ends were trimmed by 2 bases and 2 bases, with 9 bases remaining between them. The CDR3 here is CASSDTRGNYGYTF. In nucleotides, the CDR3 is TGTGCCAGCAGTGACACCAGGGGAAACTATGGCTACACCTTC.

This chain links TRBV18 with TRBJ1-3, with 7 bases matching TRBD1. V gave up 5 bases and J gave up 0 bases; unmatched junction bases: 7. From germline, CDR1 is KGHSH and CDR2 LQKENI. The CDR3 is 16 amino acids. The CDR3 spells CASSSGQRSSGNTIYF. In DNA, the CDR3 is TGTGCCAGCTCATCGGGACAGCGCAGCTCTGGAAACACCATATATTTT.

The DNA of the CDR3 is TGTGCCAGCAGCCAACCACTAGCGGGGGGGGCAGATACGCAGTATTTT. Translated: CASSQPLAGGADTQYF. This rearrangement joins TRBV3-1 (or the pseudogene TRBV3-2) to TRBJ2-3; 13 bases map to TRBD2. The CDR3 consists of 16 residues. In germline, CDR1 is LGHDT, CDR2 YNNKEL (reference sequence). The J segment lost 4 bases and the V segment lost 2 bases, leaving 3 bases of the junction unmatched.

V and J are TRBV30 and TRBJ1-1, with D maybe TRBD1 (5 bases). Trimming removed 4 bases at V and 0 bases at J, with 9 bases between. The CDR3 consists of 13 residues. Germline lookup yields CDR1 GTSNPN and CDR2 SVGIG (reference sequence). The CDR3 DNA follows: TGTGCCTGGAAACAAGGGGTGAACACTGAAGCTTTCTTT. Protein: CAWKQGVNTEAFF.

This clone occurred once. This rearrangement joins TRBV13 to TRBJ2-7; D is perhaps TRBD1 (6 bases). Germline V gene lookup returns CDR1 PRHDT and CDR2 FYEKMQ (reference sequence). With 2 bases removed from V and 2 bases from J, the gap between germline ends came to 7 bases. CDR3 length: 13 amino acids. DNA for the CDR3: TGTGCCAGCAGCTTAACAGGGCCCTACGAGCAGTACTTC. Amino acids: CASSLTGPYEQYF.

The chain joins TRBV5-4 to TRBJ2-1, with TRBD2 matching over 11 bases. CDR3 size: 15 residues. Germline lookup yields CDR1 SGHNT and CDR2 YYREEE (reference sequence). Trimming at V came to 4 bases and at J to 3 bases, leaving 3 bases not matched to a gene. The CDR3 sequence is CASSPTSGGYNEQFF. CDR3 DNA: TGTGCCAGCAGCCCAACTAGCGGGGGCTACAATGAGCAGTTCTTC.

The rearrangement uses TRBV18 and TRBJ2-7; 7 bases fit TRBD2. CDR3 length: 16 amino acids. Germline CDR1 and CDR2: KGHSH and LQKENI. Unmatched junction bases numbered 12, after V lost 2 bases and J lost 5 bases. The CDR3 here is CASSPGQNGGNNEQYF. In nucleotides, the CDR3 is TGTGCCAGCTCACCAGGTCAAAACGGGGGGAACAACGAGCAGTACTTC.

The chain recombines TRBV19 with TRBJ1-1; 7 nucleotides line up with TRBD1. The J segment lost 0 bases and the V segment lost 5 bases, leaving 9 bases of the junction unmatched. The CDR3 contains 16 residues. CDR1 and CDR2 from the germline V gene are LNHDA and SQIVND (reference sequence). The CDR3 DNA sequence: TGTGCCAGTAGTTTCGCAGGGGGAAACCTGAACACTGAAGCTTTCTTT. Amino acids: CASSFAGGNLNTEAFF.

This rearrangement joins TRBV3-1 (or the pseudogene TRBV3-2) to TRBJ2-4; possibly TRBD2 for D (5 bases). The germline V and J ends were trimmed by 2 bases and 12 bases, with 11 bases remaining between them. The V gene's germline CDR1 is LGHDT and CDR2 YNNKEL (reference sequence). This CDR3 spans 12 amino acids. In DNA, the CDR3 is TGTGCCAGCAGCCAAAGCGGACTGGCTCAGTACTTC. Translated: CASSQSGLAQYF.

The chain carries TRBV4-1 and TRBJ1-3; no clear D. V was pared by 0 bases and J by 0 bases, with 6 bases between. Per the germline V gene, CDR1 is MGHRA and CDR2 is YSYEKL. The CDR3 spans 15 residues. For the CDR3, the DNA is TGCGCCAGCAGCCAAGACGGAGGCTCTGGAAACACCATATATTTT. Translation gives CASSQDGGSGNTIYF.

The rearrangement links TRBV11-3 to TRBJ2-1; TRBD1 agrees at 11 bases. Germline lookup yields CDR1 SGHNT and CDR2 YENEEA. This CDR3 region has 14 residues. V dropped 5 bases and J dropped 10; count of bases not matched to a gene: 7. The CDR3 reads CASSLGQGAGEQFF. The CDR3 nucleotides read TGTGCCAGCAGCCTCGGACAGGGGGCGGGCGAGCAGTTCTTC.

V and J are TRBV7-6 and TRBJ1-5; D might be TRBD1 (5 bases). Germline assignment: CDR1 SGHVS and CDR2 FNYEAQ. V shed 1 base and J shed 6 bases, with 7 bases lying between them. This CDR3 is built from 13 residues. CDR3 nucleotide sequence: TGTGCCAGCAGCTTAGATAGGGGTCAGCCCCAGCATTTT. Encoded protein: CASSLDRGQPQHF.

CDR3 sequence reads: CAATGFSGNTIYF. CDR3 coding DNA: TGTGCCGCGACAGGCTTCTCTGGAAACACCATATATTTT. The chain couples TRBV6-6 to TRBJ1-3, with D tentatively TRBD1 (6 bases). Deletions cut 11 bases from V and 0 bases from J, with 11 bases between. Germline CDR1 and CDR2: MNHNY and SVGAGI (reference sequence). The CDR3 runs 13 residues.

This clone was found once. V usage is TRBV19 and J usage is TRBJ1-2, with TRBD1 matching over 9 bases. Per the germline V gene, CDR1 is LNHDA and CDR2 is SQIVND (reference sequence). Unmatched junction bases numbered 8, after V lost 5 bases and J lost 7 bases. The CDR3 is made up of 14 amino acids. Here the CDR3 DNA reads TGTGCCAGTAGTCGGGACAGGGTAGCCGCTGGCTACACCTTC. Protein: CASSRDRVAAGYTF.

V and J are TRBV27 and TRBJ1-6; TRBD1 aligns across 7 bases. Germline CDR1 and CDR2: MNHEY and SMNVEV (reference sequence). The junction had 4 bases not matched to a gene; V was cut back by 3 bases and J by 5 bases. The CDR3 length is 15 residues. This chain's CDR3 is CASSLTGRNNSPLHF. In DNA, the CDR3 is TGTGCCAGCAGTTTGACAGGGAGAAATAATTCACCCCTCCACTTT.

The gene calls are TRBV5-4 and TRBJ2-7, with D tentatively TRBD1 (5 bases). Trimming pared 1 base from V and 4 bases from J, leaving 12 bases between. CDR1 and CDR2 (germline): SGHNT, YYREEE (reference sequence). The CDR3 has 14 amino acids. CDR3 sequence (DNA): TGTGCCAGCAGCTTGCCAGGGAAGGTTTACGAGCAGTACTTC. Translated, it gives CASSLPGKVYEQYF.

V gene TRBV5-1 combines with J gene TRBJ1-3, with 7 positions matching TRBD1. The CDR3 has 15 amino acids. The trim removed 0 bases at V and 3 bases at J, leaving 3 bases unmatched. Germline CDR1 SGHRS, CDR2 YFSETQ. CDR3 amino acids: CASSLGQGYGNTIYF. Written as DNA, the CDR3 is TGCGCCAGCAGCTTGGGACAGGGATATGGAAACACCATATATTTT.